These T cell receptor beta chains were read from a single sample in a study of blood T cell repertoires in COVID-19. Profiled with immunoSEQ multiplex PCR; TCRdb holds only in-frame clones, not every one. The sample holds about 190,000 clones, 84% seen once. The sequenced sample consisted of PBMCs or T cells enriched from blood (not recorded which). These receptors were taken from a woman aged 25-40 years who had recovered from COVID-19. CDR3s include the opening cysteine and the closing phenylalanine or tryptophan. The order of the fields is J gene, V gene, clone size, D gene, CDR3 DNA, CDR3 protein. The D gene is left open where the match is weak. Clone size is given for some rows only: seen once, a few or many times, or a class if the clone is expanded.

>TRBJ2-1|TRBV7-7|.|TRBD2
TGTGCTAGCAGCCGAGGGACTAGCGGGTTTGGTGAGCAGTTCTTC
CASSRGTSGFGEQFF
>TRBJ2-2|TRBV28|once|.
TGTGCCAGTAGCGACACCGGGGAGCTGTTTTTT
CASSDTGELFF
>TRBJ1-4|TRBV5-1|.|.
TGCGCCAGCAGCTTCACAGCAACTAATGAAAAACTGTTTTTT
CASSFTATNEKLFF
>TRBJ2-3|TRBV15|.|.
TGTGCCACCAGCCCGGGACTTAGCACAGATACGCAGTATTTT
CATSPGLSTDTQYF
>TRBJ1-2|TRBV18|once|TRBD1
TGTGCCAGCTCACTCGGGGGACAGGGTTTTAAGGACTATGGCTACACCTTC
CASSLGGQGFKDYGYTF
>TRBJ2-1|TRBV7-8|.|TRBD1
TGTGCCAGCAGCCCAGGGACAGGGATCCAATTCAATGAGCAGTTCTTC
CASSPGTGIQFNEQFF
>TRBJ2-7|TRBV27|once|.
TGTGCCATTCGAGACAGACCGCCTTCCTACGAGCAGTACTTC
CAIRDRPPSYEQYF
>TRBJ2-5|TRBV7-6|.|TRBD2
TGTGCCAGCAGCTCCTTCAGGACTAGCGGGAGAGAGACCCAGTACTTC
CASSSFRTSGRETQYF
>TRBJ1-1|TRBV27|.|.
TGTGCCAGCAGTTTACGGAGTTTAGTGGGGGCACAGAGGACTGAAGCTTTCTTT
CASSLRSLVGAQRTEAFF
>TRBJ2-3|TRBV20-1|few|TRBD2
TGCAGTGCTAGTACTAGCGCTAGCACAGATACGCAGTATTTT
CSASTSASTDTQYF
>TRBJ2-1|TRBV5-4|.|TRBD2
TGTGCCAGCAGTTCACAAGCGGGGGGGCCCCCGCATGAGCAGTTCTTC
CASSSQAGGPPHEQFF
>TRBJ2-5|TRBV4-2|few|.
TGTGCCAGCAGCCAAGATCTAGAATTGGGGACCCAGTACTTC
CASSQDLELGTQYF
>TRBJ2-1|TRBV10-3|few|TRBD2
TGTGCCACCAAAAACCCGGGGGGAGAGCAGTTCTTC
CATKNPGGEQFF
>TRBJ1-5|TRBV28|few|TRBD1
TGTGCCAGCAACCTACAGGGGAGGTATCAGCCCCAGCATTTT
CASNLQGRYQPQHF
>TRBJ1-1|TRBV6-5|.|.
TGTGCCAGCAGCTCACAGGGTGGAAGGACTGAAGCTTTCTTT
CASSSQGGRTEAFF
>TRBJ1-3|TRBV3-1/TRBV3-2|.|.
TGTGCCAGCAGCCCCCGGTCGACAGATGGAAGGGGCACCATATATTTT
CASSPRSTDGRGTIYF
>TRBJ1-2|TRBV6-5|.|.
TGTGCCAGCAGGATGGGGGGGGCTCCTGGCTACACCTTC
CASRMGGAPGYTF
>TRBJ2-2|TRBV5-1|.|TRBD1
TGCGCCAGCAGCCTAATTCGGAACAGGGGATTCACCGGGGAGCTGTTTTTT
CASSLIRNRGFTGELFF
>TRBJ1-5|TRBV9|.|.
TGTGCCAGCAGCGTGACAGACCTCAATCAGCCCCAGCATTTT
CASSVTDLNQPQHF
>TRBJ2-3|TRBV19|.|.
TGTGCCAGTAGTGAGGGAGGTACGCAGTATTTT
CASSEGGTQYF
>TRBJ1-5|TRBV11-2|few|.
TGTGCCAGCATCGTGACAGTCCCTAGCAATCAGCCCCAGCATTTT
CASIVTVPSNQPQHF
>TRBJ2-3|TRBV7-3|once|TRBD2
TGTGCCAGCAGCTTAACGTTAGCTAGCGGGACAGATACGCAGTATTTT
CASSLTLASGTDTQYF
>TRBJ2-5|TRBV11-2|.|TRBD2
TGTGCCAGCAGAAGCGGGGGGGCCGGGGAGACCCAGTACTTC
CASRSGGAGETQYF
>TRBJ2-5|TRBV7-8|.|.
TGTGCCAGCAGCCAGACTAGTCCCCGTCAGTACTTC
CASSQTSPRQYF
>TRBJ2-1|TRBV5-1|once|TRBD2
TGCGCCAGCAAGATGAGCGGGGGGGCCGGGGATGAGCAGTTCTTC
CASKMSGGAGDEQFF
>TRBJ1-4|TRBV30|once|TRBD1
TGTGCCTGGACCCCGGGACAGGGGGCTACCTGGGGTGAAAAACTGTTTTTT
CAWTPGQGATWGEKLFF
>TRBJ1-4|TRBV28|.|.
TGTGCCAGCAGGCTGGGACGGGGGAATGAAAAACTGTTTTTT
CASRLGRGNEKLFF
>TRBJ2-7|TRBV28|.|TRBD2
TGTGCCAGCAGTTCCGCTAGCGGCCAATTCTCCTACGAGCAGTACTTC
CASSSASGQFSYEQYF
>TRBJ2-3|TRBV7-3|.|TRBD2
TGTGCCAGCAGCTTACCCGATGATCCTAGCGGTAGCACAGATACGCAGTATTTT
CASSLPDDPSGSTDTQYF
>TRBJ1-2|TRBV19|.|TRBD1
TGTGCCAGTAGCCGGGGACAGGGGGCGAACTATGGCTACACCTTC
CASSRGQGANYGYTF
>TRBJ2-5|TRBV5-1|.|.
TGCGCCAGCAGCACCGCCGACAAGTTGCAAGAGACCCAGTACTTC
CASSTADKLQETQYF
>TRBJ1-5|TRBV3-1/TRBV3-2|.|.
TGTGCCAGCAGCCAAGACAGAATTCCGCAGCCCCAGCATTTT
CASSQDRIPQPQHF
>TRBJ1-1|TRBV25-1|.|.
TGTGCCAGCAGTGACCCTGGACAGTTCGAAGCTTTCTTT
CASSDPGQFEAFF
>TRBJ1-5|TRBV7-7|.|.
TGTGCTAGCACCCTCGGAGGGGCATTGGGCCAGCCCCAGCATTTT
CASTLGGALGQPQHF
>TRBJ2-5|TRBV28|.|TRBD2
TGTGCCTCCCCCCCGGGACTAGCGGGTCTGTACCAAGAGACCCAGTACTTC
CASPPGLAGLYQETQYF
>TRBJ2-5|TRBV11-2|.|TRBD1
TGTGCCAGCAACCCGACCGGGACAGTGCTACTCCAAGAGACCCAGTACTTC
CASNPTGTVLLQETQYF
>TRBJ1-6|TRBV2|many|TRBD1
TGTGCCAGCAGTTCCGGACAGGGGGTCCCGGCGCCCCTCCACTTT
CASSSGQGVPAPLHF
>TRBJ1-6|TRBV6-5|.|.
TGTGCCAGCAGTTACTCCAAGGGGCCAGGAGCACCCCTCCACTTT
CASSYSKGPGAPLHF
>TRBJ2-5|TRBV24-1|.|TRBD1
TGTGCCACCAGTGATTTGCTTCCCCAGGGGGCCTGGGAGACCCAGTACTTC
CATSDLLPQGAWETQYF
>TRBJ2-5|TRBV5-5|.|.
TGTGCCAGCAGCTTGGCGCGGACTGTCCAAGAGACCCAGTACTTC
CASSLARTVQETQYF
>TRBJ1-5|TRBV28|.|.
TGTGCCAGCAGTTCCCCCGGGAAGCCCCAGCATTTT
CASSSPGKPQHF
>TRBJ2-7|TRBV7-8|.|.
TGTGCCAGCAGCTTAGGCGACGAGCAGTACTTC
CASSLGDEQYF